This is a list of T cell receptor beta chains from one sample in a study of blood T cell repertoires in COVID-19. TCRdb's table, derived via immunoSEQ multiplex PCR, lists solely in-frame clones and lacks some. The sample lists 70,000 to 80,000 clones, about four fifths occurring once. Sequencing used peripheral blood. Every receptor here comes from a man in his fifties with acute or convalescent COVID-19. CDR3s include the opening cysteine and the closing phenylalanine or tryptophan. A D gene is named only where the DNA matches it firmly. A row's size may be missing; if present it is once, few, many or a size class.

D | size | J | V | DNA | CDR3
. | . | TRBJ1-2 | TRBV5-1 | TGCGCCAGCAGCTTGACGGGGGAGTCTGGCTACACCTTC | CASSLTGESGYTF
. | . | TRBJ2-3 | TRBV28 | TGTGCCAGCAGTTTAAGGGGGACAAGGGGCCGCACAGATACGCAGTATTTT | CASSLRGTRGRTDTQYF
TRBD1 | . | TRBJ2-3 | TRBV5-1 | TGCGCCAGCAGCTTGGAAGGGACAGGGTCTCATACGCAGTATTTT | CASSLEGTGSHTQYF
. | . | TRBJ2-2 | TRBV5-1 | TGCGCCAGCAGCTTGGCCTGGAGGGCCGGGACGAACACCGGGGAGCTGTTTTTT | CASSLAWRAGTNTGELFF
TRBD1 | once | TRBJ1-1 | TRBV7-2 | TGTGCCAGCAGCACGACAGGGCGGAACACTGAAGCTTTCTTT | CASSTTGRNTEAFF
. | . | TRBJ2-2 | TRBV4-3 | TGCGCCAGCAGCCAAGATCTACTGAACACCGGGGAGCTGTTTTTT | CASSQDLLNTGELFF
. | . | TRBJ2-7 | TRBV27 | TGTGCCAGCAGTTTAGACGGGGAGGTCGACGAGCAGTACTTC | CASSLDGEVDEQYF
TRBD1 | . | TRBJ2-5 | TRBV27 | TGTGCCAGCAGTCCTGGACAGGGGGTAAGAGAGACCCAGTACTTC | CASSPGQGVRETQYF
TRBD1 | . | TRBJ1-3 | TRBV5-1 | TGCGCCAGCAGCCGATCGGACAGGGTGGATGGAAACACCATATATTTT | CASSRSDRVDGNTIYF
TRBD2 | few | TRBJ2-1 | TRBV11-2 | TGTGCCAGCAGCCCCGGGACTAGCGGGAGAGATGAGCAGTTCTTC | CASSPGTSGRDEQFF
. | many | TRBJ1-2 | TRBV5-8 | TGTGCCAGCAGCTTCAGGACGGCCGTCGGGGACTATGGCTACACCTTC | CASSFRTAVGDYGYTF
. | . | TRBJ1-2 | TRBV7-2 | TGTGCCAGCAGCTTTTGGGAGGACTATGGCTACACCTTC | CASSFWEDYGYTF
. | . | TRBJ2-3 | TRBV2 | TGTGCCAGTGGTAGGGAGGATACGCAGTATTTT | CASGREDTQYF
TRBD1 | . | TRBJ2-7 | TRBV5-1 | TGCGCCAGCAGCTTGGGGGACAGCTCCTACGAGCAGTACTTC | CASSLGDSSYEQYF
. | . | TRBJ1-2 | TRBV5-5 | TGTGCCAGCAGCCCCTCGGGGATCTATGGCTACACCTTC | CASSPSGIYGYTF
. | . | TRBJ2-3 | TRBV11-3 | TGTGCCAGCAGCTCGTACGGGAGCACAGATACGCAGTATTTT | CASSSYGSTDTQYF
. | . | TRBJ1-4 | TRBV4-3 | TGCGCCAGCAGCCAAGAAGGGCCCAGGGGTAATGAAAAACTGTTTTTT | CASSQEGPRGNEKLFF
. | . | TRBJ1-6 | TRBV7-2 | TGTGCCAGCAGCTCAAGCCGGGGGGGACTATTTCCTTCACCCCTCCACTTT | CASSSSRGGLFPSPLHF